This T cell receptor (beta chain) came from a study of metastatic and nonmetastatic thyroid tumors. Study details: Thyroid patients, malignant and benign, had repertoires compared across blood and tumor or nodule tissue.

Remarks on this clone: Its antigen is currently unknown.

Per the original data handling: Clinicopathological groups differed in CDR3, with these differences serving to build a distant-metastasis classifier for papillary thyroid cancer. TCRdb re-analyzed the PCR reads through MiXCR. TCRdb, not the authors, supplied the V and J calls. The data show about 15,000 clones, 3.7% seen once. Findings of the study overall: Reports indicated that malignant thyroid tumors showed significantly higher TCR beta diversity than benign nodules did, in blood and tumor.

Germline V lookup: CDR1 MNHNS, CDR2 SASEGT. V lost 1 base and J 5 bases, leaving 11 bases between the germline ends. This CDR3 comprises 14 residues. Patients underwent thyroid surgery, and none had received any treatment before it. The source material was tumor tissue. The clonotype was recovered from a female donor with papillary thyroid cancer or a benign thyroid nodule (not recorded which). Some clones in this sample may be carry-over from other donors' samples. This chain joins TRBV6-1 and TRBJ1-2, with a tentative D call TRBD1 (5 bases). The DNA for the CDR3 is TGTGCCAGCAGTGAAGTCGTAGGGGCTTATGGCTACACCTTC. The encoded protein is CASSEVVGAYGYTF.